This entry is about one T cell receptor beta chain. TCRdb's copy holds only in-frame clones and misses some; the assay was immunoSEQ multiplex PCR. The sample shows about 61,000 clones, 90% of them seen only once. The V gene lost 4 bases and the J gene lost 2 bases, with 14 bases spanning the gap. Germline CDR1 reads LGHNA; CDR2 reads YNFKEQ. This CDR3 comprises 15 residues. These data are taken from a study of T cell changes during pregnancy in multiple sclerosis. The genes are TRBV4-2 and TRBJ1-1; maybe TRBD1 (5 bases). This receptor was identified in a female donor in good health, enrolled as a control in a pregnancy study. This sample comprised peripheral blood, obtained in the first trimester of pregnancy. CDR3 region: CASSPTDRPNTEAFF. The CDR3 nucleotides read TGTGCCAGCAGCCCGACCGACAGACCCAACACTGAAGCTTTCTTT.